Below, 27 T cell receptor beta chains from the same sample are listed, as sequenced in a study of shared clonotypes between healthy human individuals. The naive CD8 population came from CD45RO-negative cells selected for CCR7, without terminally differentiated effector memory CD45RA+ cells. TCRdb's copy holds only in-frame clones and misses some; the assay was immunoSEQ multiplex PCR. The sample includes under 600,000 clones, about 98% seen only once; the top ten take 0.3% to 0.35%. Sequencing was performed on naive CD8+ T cells sorted from blood. The receptors were sampled from a man between 25 and 39 years old in good health.

This chain joins TRBV11-2 and TRBJ2-1; possibly TRBD2 for D (5 bases). This CDR3 contains 10 residues. V lost 10 bases and J lost 7, with 8 bases in between. Germline CDR1 reads SGHAT; CDR2 reads FQNNGV. The CDR3 DNA reads as TGTGCCACACGAGGGAATGAGCAGTTCTTC. This translates into CATRGNEQFF.

This clone has only one observation. The chain has TRBV7-9 and TRBJ2-1; D remains unclear. V was trimmed by 1 base and J by 5 bases, leaving 12 bases between them. The CDR3 contains 15 residues. The V gene's germline CDR1 is SEHNR and CDR2 FQNEAQ (reference sequence). The CDR3 DNA reads TGTGCCAGCAGCTTAGGGGTAGCTACTGACAATGAGCAGTTCTTC. Translation: CASSLGVATDNEQFF.

This rearrangement joins TRBV27 to TRBJ2-3; 7 bases map to TRBD1. Per germline, CDR1 MNHEY and CDR2 SMNVEV (reference sequence). The V segment lost 4 bases and the J segment 0 bases; nucleotides outside the gene matches: 13. The CDR3 spans 18 residues. DNA for the CDR3: TGTGCCAGCAGTTCCCCCCCCGGTGGACAGGCAAGCACAGATACGCAGTATTTT. Protein sequence: CASSSPPGGQASTDTQYF.

This sequence joins TRBV27 and TRBJ2-7, with TRBD1 matching 7 bases. Losses at the gene ends were 7 bases for V and 8 bases for J; bases not matched to a gene: 5. Germline lookup yields CDR1 MNHEY and CDR2 SMNVEV (reference sequence). There are 11 residues in the CDR3. CDR3 DNA: TGTGCCAGCATCAGGGGGAACAAGCAGTACTTC. Translated, it gives CASIRGNKQYF.

This clone appeared once. Other nucleotide sequences in the sample specify the same CDR3. V gene TRBV4-3 combines with J gene TRBJ2-7; TRBD2 agrees at 16 bases. Germline V gene data show CDR1 as LGHNA and CDR2 as YSLEER. The CDR3 consists of 16 residues. Germline trimming cut 3 bases from V and 5 bases from J; bases unmatched to any gene: 4. The DNA of the CDR3 is TGCGCCAGCAGCCAGGGGACTAGCGGGAGGGTCGACGAGCAGTACTTC. It encodes CASSQGTSGRVDEQYF.

V gene TRBV9 combines with J gene TRBJ2-1, with D perhaps TRBD1 (5 bases). In germline, CDR1 is SGDLS, CDR2 YYNGEE. Trimming pared 0 bases from V and 4 bases from J, leaving 11 bases between. The CDR3 contains 15 residues. The CDR3 loop reads CASSVEGAAYNEQFF. In nucleotides, the CDR3 is TGTGCCAGCAGCGTAGAAGGGGCAGCATACAATGAGCAGTTCTTC.

On this clone: The sample has other DNA sequences that encode this CDR3 too. V gene TRBV29-1 combines with J gene TRBJ2-7; D call uncertain. CDR1 and CDR2 from the germline V gene are SQVTM and ANQGSEA. Trimming removed 6 bases from V and 0 bases from J, with 12 bases in between. CDR3 length: 13 residues. The CDR3 nucleotides read TGCAGCGTCCGTGGCGCGGCCTCCTACGAGCAGTACTTC. Its protein product is CSVRGAASYEQYF.

This clone was recorded once. V usage is TRBV11-2 and J usage is TRBJ2-3; D unclear. Germline CDR1 is SGHAT and CDR2 is FQNNGV. Trimming removed 0 bases at V and 3 bases at J, with 1 base between. The CDR3 spans 12 residues. CDR3 residues: CASSLDTDTQYF. The DNA of the CDR3 is TGTGCCAGCAGCTTAGATACAGATACGCAGTATTTT.

The CDR3 nucleotides read TGTGCCAGCAGGCGATGGCGACTAGCGGATTCCTACAATGAGCAGTTCTTC. It translates to CASRRWRLADSYNEQFF. The chain recombines TRBV2 with TRBJ2-1; TRBD2 matches at 9 bases. V gave up 6 bases and J gave up 1 base; unmatched junction bases: 10. Germline V gene data show CDR1 as SNHLY and CDR2 as FYNNEI. The CDR3 consists of 17 residues.

J is TRBJ2-7 and V is TRBV9; D unclear. This CDR3 has 14 residues. V lost 1 base to trimming and J lost 7 bases, with 15 bases between them. The germline CDR1 and CDR2 sequences are SGDLS and YYNGEE. The CDR3 nucleotides are TGTGCCAGCAGCGTATCCTGGGCCCTTACAGAGCAGTACTTC. Protein: CASSVSWALTEQYF.

This clone was detected only once. The chain carries TRBV10-1 and TRBJ2-5, with 7 bases fitting TRBD2. The CDR3 runs 15 residues. Losses at the gene ends were 2 bases for V and 2 bases for J; bases not matched to a gene: 5. Germline assignment: CDR1 WNHNN and CDR2 SYGVQD (reference sequence). CDR3 residues: CASSEMAGAQETQYF. CDR3 DNA sequence: TGCGCCAGCAGTGAGATGGCGGGAGCTCAAGAGACCCAGTACTTC.

The chain uses TRBV7-2 and TRBJ1-5; D not certain. The CDR3 covers 17 residues. V gave up 1 base and J gave up 0 bases, with 13 bases separating them. Germline CDR1 is SGHTA and CDR2 is FQGNSA. In nucleotides, the CDR3 is TGTGCCAGCAGCTTAGAGGTTGAACAGAATAGCAATCAGCCCCAGCATTTT. Amino acid sequence: CASSLEVEQNSNQPQHF. Full variable domain (outside the CDR3, taken from reference TRBV7-2 and TRBJ1-5): GAGVSQSPSNKVTEKGKDVELRCDPISGHTALYWYRQSLGQGLEFLIYFQGNSAPDKSGLPSDRFSAERTGGSVSTLTIQRTQQEDSAVYLCASSLEVEQNSNQPQHFGDGTRLSIL.

The chain employs TRBV7-9 and TRBJ1-2; no firm D call. CDR3 length: 16 amino acids. V shed 6 bases and J shed 2 bases, with 19 bases lying between them. Germline CDR1 and CDR2: SEHNR and FQNEAQ (reference sequence). CDR3 in DNA: TGTGCCAGCAGACCCGACCAAGGCCCCGGGAACTATGGCTACACCTTC. Translation: CASRPDQGPGNYGYTF.

This clone has more than one count but fewer than ten. The chain's CDR3 is CASHYEANYGYTF. The CDR3 DNA is TGTGCCAGCCACTATGAAGCTAACTATGGCTACACCTTC. The V call is TRBV2, the J call TRBJ1-2, with no clear D. Germline CDR1 and CDR2: SNHLY and FYNNEI. V gave up 8 bases and J gave up 0 bases, with 10 bases separating them. CDR3 size: 13 residues.

The rearrangement uses TRBV5-5 and TRBJ2-7, with 8 nucleotides matching TRBD1. Germline trimming cut 2 bases from V and 2 bases from J; bases unmatched to any gene: 3. This CDR3 comprises 14 residues. The germline CDR1 and CDR2 sequences are SGHKS and YYEKEE (reference sequence). The CDR3 bases are TGTGCCAGCAGCTTCGGGACAGGAACCTACGAGCAGTACTTC. As protein: CASSFGTGTYEQYF.

The chain joins TRBV7-9 to TRBJ2-3; 10 bases map to TRBD2. Germline CDR1 SEHNR, CDR2 FQNEAQ (reference sequence). The CDR3 runs to 17 residues. V dropped 7 bases and J dropped 3; count of bases not matched to a gene: 13. The CDR3 DNA is TGTGCCAGCATCGGAGGAGCTAGCGGGAGAATAACAGATACGCAGTATTTT. Protein product: CASIGGASGRITDTQYF.

The chain carries TRBV5-4 and TRBJ1-1; no firm D call. The CDR3 has 13 residues. V shed 6 bases and J shed 3 bases, with 12 bases lying between them. Germline CDR1 and CDR2: SGHNT and YYREEE (reference sequence). DNA for the CDR3: TGTGCCAGCACCGATTGGGGATACACTGAAGCTTTCTTT. Its translation is CASTDWGYTEAFF.

The table lists this clone with a count of one. CDR3 sequence (DNA): TGTGCCAGCCTAACACAGGGGGAGAACACTGAAGCTTTCTTT. Translated, it gives CASLTQGENTEAFF. V and J are TRBV11-2 and TRBJ1-1, with 8 bases that match TRBD1. The CDR3 covers 14 residues. J gave up 1 base and V 8 bases, and 6 bases lay outside the gene matches. Germline V gene data show CDR1 as SGHAT and CDR2 as FQNNGV.

The chain recombines TRBV13 with TRBJ2-5; a weak D match, TRBD2 (6 bases). The CDR3 covers 16 residues. Trimming took off 4 bases at V and 1 base at J, with 16 bases between the two ends. Germline CDR1 and CDR2: PRHDT and FYEKMQ (reference sequence). In DNA, the CDR3 is TGTGCCAGCAGCTCGGGTGGGCGGGGACTCCAAGAGACCCAGTACTTC. Its translation: CASSSGGRGLQETQYF.

This rearrangement joins TRBV11-3 to TRBJ2-7; D is tentatively TRBD1 or TRBD2 (5 bases each). This CDR3 contains 15 residues. Trimming removed 2 bases at V and 2 bases at J, with 13 bases between. Germline V lookup: CDR1 SGHNT, CDR2 YENEEA. This CDR3 is CASSLNMGDTYEQYF. The DNA for the CDR3 is TGTGCCAGCAGCTTAAACATGGGGGATACCTACGAGCAGTACTTC.

The chain recombines TRBV10-2 with TRBJ2-2, with 9 positions matching TRBD2. The trim removed 10 bases at V and 5 bases at J, leaving 14 bases unmatched. The CDR3 runs 16 residues. From germline, CDR1 is WSHSY and CDR2 SAAADI. Written as DNA, the CDR3 is TGCGCCATCTCCTTGGCCGCGGGAGGGCGGACCGGGGAGCTGTTTTTT. Translating it yields CAISLAAGGRTGELFF.

The rearrangement uses TRBV7-9 and TRBJ1-2; TRBD1 matches at 7 bases. Germline CDR1 SEHNR, CDR2 FQNEAQ (reference sequence). The CDR3 contains 14 residues. Unmatched junction bases numbered 9, after V lost 6 bases and J lost 5 bases. The CDR3, as DNA: TGTGCCAGCAGATCCGACAGGGAAGGGTATGGCTACACCTTC. Protein sequence: CASRSDREGYGYTF.

The rearrangement joins TRBV5-4 to TRBJ2-1, with TRBD1 matching over 10 bases. Trimming at V came to 0 bases and at J to 3 bases, leaving 0 bases not matched to a gene. This CDR3 region has 15 residues. Germline V gene sequence: CDR1 SGHNT, CDR2 YYREEE (reference sequence). CDR3 amino acids: CASSLGDRGYNEQFF. DNA of the CDR3: TGTGCCAGCAGCTTGGGGGACAGGGGCTACAATGAGCAGTTCTTC.

V is TRBV27 and J is TRBJ2-1; 10 bases are a match to TRBD2. With V trimmed by 2 bases and J by 1 base, 5 bases remained unmatched. There are 17 residues in the CDR3. Germline CDR1 MNHEY, CDR2 SMNVEV (reference sequence). CDR3 sequence reads: CASSLTSSGSSYNEQFF. The CDR3 nucleotides are TGTGCCAGCAGTTTAACGTCTAGCGGGAGTTCCTACAATGAGCAGTTCTTC.

The V call is TRBV30, the J call TRBJ2-1; D perhaps matches TRBD2 (6 bases). V was clipped by 0 bases and J by 7 bases, with 10 bases between them. Germline CDR1 and CDR2: GTSNPN and SVGIG (reference sequence). This CDR3 region has 13 residues. The CDR3 sequence: CAWSVGSGNEQFF. The CDR3 bases are TGTGCCTGGAGTGTCGGGAGTGGGAATGAGCAGTTCTTC.

CDR3 nucleotide sequence: TGTGCCAGCAGTTTAAGTGCGGGAGGTGCCTACGAGCAGTACTTC. Translation gives CASSLSAGGAYEQYF. The chain uses TRBV28 and TRBJ2-7; 8 bases match TRBD2. V was clipped by 2 bases and J by 2 bases; unmatched bases: 5. The CDR3 runs to 15 residues. CDR1 is MDHEN, CDR2 SYDVKM, per germline.

With regard to this clone: One junction end does not reproduce the germline sequence, and a read error may be involved. The genes are TRBV27 and TRBJ1-5; D ambiguous. The germline CDR1 and CDR2 sequences are MNHEY and SMNVEV (reference sequence). This CDR3 has 13 amino acids. The CDR3 protein is CASSLAANLPQHF. The CDR3 region has the DNA TGTGCCAGCAGTTTAGCCGCTAATCTGCCCCAGCATTTT.